This TCR beta chain derives from a study of identical twins. This CDR3 region has 15 residues. In germline, CDR1 is SNHLY, CDR2 FYNNEI. V was clipped by 1 base and J by 1 base; unmatched bases: 3. One entry per CDR3 protein results from TCRdb running MiXCR on the 5' RACE reads. The sample shows hundreds of thousands of distinct CDR3 sequences, 9% to 15% of them seen only once. These data were likewise used in another study, on yellow fever vaccine responses in identical twins.

V usage is TRBV2 and J usage is TRBJ2-5, with 7 bases aligning to TRBD2. The sample comprised PBMCs. The sequence was obtained from a woman aged 18-29 years in good health. CDR3 nucleotide sequence: TGTGCCAGCAGTGAAGTGGCTAGCGGCCAAGAGACCCAGTACTTC. This gives the protein CASSEVASGQETQYF.